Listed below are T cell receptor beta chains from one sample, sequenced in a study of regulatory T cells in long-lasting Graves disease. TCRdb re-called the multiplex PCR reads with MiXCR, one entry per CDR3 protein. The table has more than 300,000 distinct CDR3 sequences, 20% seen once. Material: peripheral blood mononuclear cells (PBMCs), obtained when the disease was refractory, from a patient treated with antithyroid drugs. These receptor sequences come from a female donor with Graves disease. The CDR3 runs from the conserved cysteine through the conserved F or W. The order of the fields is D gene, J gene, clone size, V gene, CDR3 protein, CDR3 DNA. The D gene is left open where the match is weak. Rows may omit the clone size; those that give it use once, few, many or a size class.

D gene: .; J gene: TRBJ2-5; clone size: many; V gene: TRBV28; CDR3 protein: CASSLTWGQETQYF; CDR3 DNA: TGTGCCAGCAGTTTGACCTGGGGCCAAGAGACCCAGTACTTC
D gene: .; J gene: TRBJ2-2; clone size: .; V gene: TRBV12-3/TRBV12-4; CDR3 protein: CASTPGKLNTGELFF; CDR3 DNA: TGTGCCAGCACCCCGGGAAAGTTGAACACCGGGGAGCTGTTTTTT
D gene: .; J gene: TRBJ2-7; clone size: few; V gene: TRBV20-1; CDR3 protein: CSAPRPGREHEQYF; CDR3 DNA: TGCAGTGCTCCACGGCCAGGAAGGGAACACGAGCAGTACTTC
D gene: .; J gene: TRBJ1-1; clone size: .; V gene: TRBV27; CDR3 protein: CASSLIGVGTEAFF; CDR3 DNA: TGTGCCAGCAGTTTAATAGGGGTGGGCACTGAAGCTTTCTTT
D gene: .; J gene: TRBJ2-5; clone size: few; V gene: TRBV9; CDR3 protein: CASSVVGLGETQYF; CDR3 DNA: TGTGCCAGCAGCGTAGTAGGGCTTGGAGAGACCCAGTACTTC
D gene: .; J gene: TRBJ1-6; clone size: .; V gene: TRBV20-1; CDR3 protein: CSARKEGMDSPLHF; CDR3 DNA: TGCAGTGCTAGAAAAGAAGGAATGGATTCACCCCTCCACTTT
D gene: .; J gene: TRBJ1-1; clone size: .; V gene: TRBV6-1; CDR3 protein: CASKAQGPKDTEAFF; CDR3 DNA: TGTGCCAGCAAGGCACAGGGCCCCAAAGACACTGAAGCTTTCTTT
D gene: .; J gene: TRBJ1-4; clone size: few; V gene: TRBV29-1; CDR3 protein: CSVTSTENEKLFF; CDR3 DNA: TGCAGCGTTACGTCGACAGAGAATGAAAAACTGTTTTTT
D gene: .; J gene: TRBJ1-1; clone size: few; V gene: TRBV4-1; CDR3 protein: CASSQDKEVLSTEAFF; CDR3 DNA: TGCGCCAGCAGCCAAGATAAAGAGGTTTTGAGCACTGAAGCTTTCTTT
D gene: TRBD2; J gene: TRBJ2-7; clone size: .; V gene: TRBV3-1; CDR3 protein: CASSQGGKYEQYF; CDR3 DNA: TGTGCCAGCAGCCAGGGAGGGAAGTACGAGCAGTACTTC
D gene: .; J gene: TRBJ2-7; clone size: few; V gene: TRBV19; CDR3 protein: CASQVAGSYEQYF; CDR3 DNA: TGTGCCAGCCAAGTGGCGGGATCCTACGAGCAGTACTTC